This T cell receptor (beta chain) originates from a study of blood T cell repertoires in COVID-19. Study-level information: COVID-19 samples from acute and convalescent phases originated in the United States, Italy and Spain.

In the original processing: The assay estimated nucleated cells by amplifying reference gene primers. Sequencing was performed with immunoSEQ multiplex PCR; in TCRdb, only in-frame clones are kept and a portion is missing. From that table come the V and J calls and clone size; the DNA was used to work out D and trimming. The sample contains more than 100,000 clones, roughly 88% of which appear only once. Germline V gives CDR1 KGHSH, CDR2 LQKENI. V shed 3 bases and J 5 bases; nucleotides not matched to a gene: 14. The CDR3 contains 17 residues. The sample consisted of peripheral blood. The J gene is TRBJ2-7, the V gene TRBV18; 9 bases are shared with TRBD2. The origin of this receptor is a man aged 70 or older with active COVID-19. This CDR3 reads CASSPWWVSGSFNEQYF. CDR3 sequence (DNA): TGTGCCAGCTCACCTTGGTGGGTTAGCGGGAGTTTCAACGAGCAGTACTTC.